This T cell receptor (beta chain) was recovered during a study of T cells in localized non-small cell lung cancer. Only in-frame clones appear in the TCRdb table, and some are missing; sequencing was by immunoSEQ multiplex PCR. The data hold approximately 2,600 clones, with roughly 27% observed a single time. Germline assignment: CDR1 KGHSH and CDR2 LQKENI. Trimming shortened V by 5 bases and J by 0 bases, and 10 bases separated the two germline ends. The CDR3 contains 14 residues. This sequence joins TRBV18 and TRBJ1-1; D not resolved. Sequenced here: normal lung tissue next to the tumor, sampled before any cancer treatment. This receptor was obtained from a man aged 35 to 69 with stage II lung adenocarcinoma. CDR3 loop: CASSNRAVNTEAFF. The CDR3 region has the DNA TGTGCCAGCTCAAATCGGGCAGTGAACACTGAAGCTTTCTTT.